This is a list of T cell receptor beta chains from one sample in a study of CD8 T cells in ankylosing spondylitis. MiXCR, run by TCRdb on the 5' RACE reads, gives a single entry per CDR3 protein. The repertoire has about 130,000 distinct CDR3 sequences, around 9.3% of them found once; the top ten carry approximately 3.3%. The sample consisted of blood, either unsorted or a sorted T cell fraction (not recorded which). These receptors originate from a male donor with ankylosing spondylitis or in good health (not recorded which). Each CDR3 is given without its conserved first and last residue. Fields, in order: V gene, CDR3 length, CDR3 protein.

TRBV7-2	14	ASSPSVGRYNSPLH
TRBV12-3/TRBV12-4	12	ASTTLLAGNEQF
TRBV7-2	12	ASSWGTGNTEAF
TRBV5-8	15	ASSSTQTSKSYNEQF
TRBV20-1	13	SALTGTRFVGELF
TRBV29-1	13	SVEIPGPSSYEQY
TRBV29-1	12	SVVGTGDTNIQY
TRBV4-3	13	ASSQTSGRTDTQY
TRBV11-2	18	ASSSPKTGTAARTNEKLF
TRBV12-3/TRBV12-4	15	ASSDLAVYEYTGELF
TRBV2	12	ASSGGVWNSPLH
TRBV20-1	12	SARDSGRAVEQY
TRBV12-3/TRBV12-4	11	ASSLVGGETQY
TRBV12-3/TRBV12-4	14	ASSSTESSYNSPLH
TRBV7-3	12	ASSPNAGVETQY
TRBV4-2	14	ASSQVGPGEVYGYT
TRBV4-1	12	ASSQVRTLETQY
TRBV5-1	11	ASTQGASYEQY
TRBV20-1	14	SARPLSGTSGYEQY
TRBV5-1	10	ASSTAGYEQY
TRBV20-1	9	SARVNNEQF
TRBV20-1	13	IARFGGSGEGEQF
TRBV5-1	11	ASSSATVTEAF
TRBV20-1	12	SARWTADLGTQY
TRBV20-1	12	SARRGQPNTEAF
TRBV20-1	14	SARDSGDIGYYEQY
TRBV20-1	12	SARENRGLDTQY
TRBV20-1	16	SARDPAGGGKGRSEQF
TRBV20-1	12	SAILAGGRETQY
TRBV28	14	ASTIGLAGPQETQY
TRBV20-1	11	SARDYRGYEQY
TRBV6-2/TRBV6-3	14	ASSYFQLSGGEGMN
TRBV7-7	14	ASSLSPTGGRETQY
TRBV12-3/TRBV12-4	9	ASSFLDEQY
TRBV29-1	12	SVEGGQTNYGYT
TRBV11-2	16	ASSLVGTSGLGSDTQY
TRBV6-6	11	ASSYERRYGYT
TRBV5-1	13	ASSSGFSGYNEQF
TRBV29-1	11	SVDVGATDTQY
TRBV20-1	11	SARTSGYNEQF